Below, 17 T cell receptor beta chains from the same sample are listed, as sequenced in a study of T cell changes during pregnancy in multiple sclerosis. Sequenced by immunoSEQ multiplex PCR; TCRdb stores in-frame clones only, minus some. The repertoire holds about 28,000 clones, around 90% seen once, with approximately 0.74% in the top ten. This specimen consisted of CD4+ T cells from peripheral blood mononuclear cells, obtained in the first trimester of pregnancy. The source of these receptors is a female donor in good health, enrolled as a control in a pregnancy study.

The rearrangement links TRBV18 to TRBJ1-3; TRBD1 aligns across 10 bases. V shed 8 bases and J 4 bases; nucleotides not matched to a gene: 8. The CDR3 loop spans 15 amino acids. The germline V gene has CDR1 KGHSH and CDR2 LQKENI. The CDR3 DNA is TGTGCCAGCGCCCCGGGACAGGGGTCGGGAAACACCATATATTTT. Translating gives CASAPGQGSGNTIYF. The variable domain in full, with the rest retrieved from reference TRBV18 and TRBJ1-3, is NAGVMQNPRHLVRRRGQEARLRCSPMKGHSHVYWYRQLPEEGLKFMVYLQKENIIDESGMPKERFSAEFPKEGPSILRIQQVVRGDSAAYFCASAPGQGSGNTIYFGEGSWLTVV.

CDR3 sequence (DNA): TGTGCCAGCAGCTTCGGGGGGCAAGAGACCCAGTACTTC. Translated: CASSFGGQETQYF. This chain joins TRBV7-2 and TRBJ2-5; TRBD2 matches 7 bases. The CDR3 totals 13 residues. After removal of 3 bases from V and 2 bases from J, the junction contained 0 bases not matched to a gene. CDR1 is SGHTA and CDR2 is FQGNSA in the germline V gene.

This chain joins TRBV2 and TRBJ1-6; a weak D match, TRBD1 (5 bases). The germline V gene has CDR1 SNHLY and CDR2 FYNNEI. The CDR3 sequence is 17 residues long. The V and J ends lost 2 bases and 0 bases respectively, with 11 bases between them. CDR3 loop: CASSEFGGSSYNSPLHF. The CDR3 DNA reads TGTGCCAGCAGTGAATTTGGGGGGTCCTCCTATAATTCACCCCTCCACTTT.

This clone was found once. V and J are TRBV10-3 and TRBJ1-6; 8 nucleotides match TRBD1. The CDR3 runs 14 residues. V gave up 6 bases and J gave up 7 bases; unmatched junction bases: 5. From germline, CDR1 is ENHRY and CDR2 SYGVKD. The CDR3 DNA reads as TGTGCCATCAGCTCGGACAGGGCAAATTCACCCCTCCACTTT. Amino acids: CAISSDRANSPLHF.

This chain joins TRBV18 and TRBJ1-2, with 8 bases aligning to TRBD1. CDR1 and CDR2 (germline): KGHSH, LQKENI. CDR3 size: 18 residues. V was pared by 3 bases and J by 9 bases, with 21 bases of the junction left unmatched. DNA of the CDR3: TGTGCCAGCTCACCTCCGGACAGGGCCCATACCAAGGGCAACCGCTACACCTTC. This gives the protein CASSPPDRAHTKGNRYTF.

The rearrangement links TRBV5-6 to TRBJ1-4; no definite D call. The germline CDR1 and CDR2 sequences are SGHDT and YYEEEE. V lost 2 bases to trimming and J lost 2 bases, with 7 bases between them. This CDR3 is 14 amino acids long. Here the CDR3 DNA reads TGTGCCAGCAGCTTTAAACAGACTAATGAAAAACTGTTTTTT. Translated, it gives CASSFKQTNEKLFF.

The chain carries TRBV5-5 and TRBJ1-3; 10 nucleotides line up with TRBD1. Looked up from germline, CDR1 is SGHKS and CDR2 is YYEKEE (reference sequence). The CDR3 consists of 18 residues. The V gene end was trimmed by 4 bases and the J gene end by 0 bases; junction bases not matched to a gene: 10. The CDR3: CASSPAGTGAFSGNTIYF. In DNA form, the CDR3 reads TGTGCCAGCAGCCCTGCAGGGACAGGGGCCTTCTCTGGAAACACCATATATTTT.

This rearrangement joins TRBV19 to TRBJ2-7; 9 positions agree with TRBD1. This CDR3 contains 17 residues. After removal of 6 bases from V and 4 bases from J, the junction contained 16 bases not matched to a gene. In germline, CDR1 is LNHDA, CDR2 SQIVND (reference sequence). The CDR3, as DNA: TGTGCCAGTAGCCATGCGACGTCCGGGACAGGGACTTACGAGCAGTACTTC. Protein sequence: CASSHATSGTGTYEQYF. Based on the CDR3 plus reference TRBV19 and TRBJ2-7, the full variable domain is DGGITQSPKYLFRKEGQNVTLSCEQNLNHDAMYWYRQDPGQGLRLIYYSQIVNDFQKGDIAEGYSVSREKKESFPLTVTSAQKNPTAFYLCASSHATSGTGTYEQYFGPGTRLTVT.

Turning to this clone: Within the sample, other DNA sequences also encode this same CDR3. The gene calls are TRBV2 and TRBJ1-1; TRBD1 matches 8 bases. Germline V gives CDR1 SNHLY, CDR2 FYNNEI. Trimming took 6 bases from V and 2 from J; bases not matched to a gene: 5. CDR3 length: 14 amino acids. This CDR3 is CASSVDRVNTEAFF. In DNA form, the CDR3 reads TGTGCCAGCAGCGTGGACAGGGTTAACACTGAAGCTTTCTTT.

The chain couples TRBV5-4 to TRBJ1-5; no reliable D call. This CDR3 is built from 14 residues. Germline values: CDR1 SGHNT, CDR2 YYREEE (reference sequence). Trimming pared 4 bases from V and 3 bases from J, leaving 11 bases between. The CDR3 bases are TGTGCCAGCAGCCTAGGAGGAGACAATCAGCCCCAGCATTTT. Its protein product is CASSLGGDNQPQHF.

The V gene is TRBV7-3, the J gene TRBJ2-3; D may be TRBD1 (8 bases). This CDR3 spans 17 amino acids. The germline V gene has CDR1 SGHTA and CDR2 FQGTGA. Trimming removed 1 base at V and 4 bases at J, with 18 bases between. CDR3 coding DNA: TGTGCCAGCAGCTTAAGGGGGGGGCAGGGGGCTGCAGATACGCAGTATTTT. This gives the protein CASSLRGGQGAADTQYF.

This chain links TRBV19 with TRBJ2-7; perhaps TRBD2 as D (6 bases). Looked up from germline, CDR1 is LNHDA and CDR2 is SQIVND (reference sequence). This CDR3 spans 17 amino acids. Trimming removed 3 bases at V and 0 bases at J, with 18 bases between. In nucleotides, the CDR3 is TGTGCCAGTAGTATGATTATTGCTTTGGGGGGCTCCTACGAGCAGTACTTC. Translated: CASSMIIALGGSYEQYF.

V and J are TRBV9 and TRBJ1-5, with D possibly being TRBD1 (5 bases). This CDR3 spans 13 amino acids. The V gene lost 6 bases and the J gene lost 7 bases, with 14 bases spanning the gap. Germline loops: CDR1 SGDLS, CDR2 YYNGEE. The CDR3 spells CASKGRVDQPQHF. The CDR3 DNA reads TGTGCCAGCAAGGGGAGGGTCGACCAGCCCCAGCATTTT. Looking up the rest from reference TRBV9 and TRBJ1-5 gives the full variable domain: DSGVTQTPKHLITATGQRVTLRCSPRSGDLSVYWYQQSLDQGLQFLIQYYNGEERAKGNILERFSAQQFPDLHSELNLSSLELGDSALYFCASKGRVDQPQHFGDGTRLSIL.

The CDR3 reads CSVGGGRSYNEQFF. As DNA, the CDR3 is TGCAGCGTAGGGGGGGGCCGCTCCTACAATGAGCAGTTCTTC. The chain employs TRBV29-1 and TRBJ2-1; D possibly corresponds to TRBD2 (7 bases). Germline CDR1 and CDR2: SQVTM and ANQGSEA. The V end lost 6 bases, the J end lost 0 bases, and 12 bases lay between the germline ends. CDR3 size: 14 residues.

V gene TRBV9 combines with J gene TRBJ2-1; tentatively, D is TRBD2 (6 bases). This CDR3 comprises 14 residues. V was shortened by 3 bases and J by 9 bases, with 16 bases between the two germline ends. CDR1 and CDR2 from the germline V gene are SGDLS and YYNGEE. The CDR3 nucleotides read TGTGCCAGCAGCGCACTAGCCACGGGCGGTGAGCAGTTCTTC. Protein product: CASSALATGGEQFF.

This clone was found once. This sequence joins TRBV14 and TRBJ2-1; 7 bases line up with TRBD2. Germline assignment: CDR1 SGHDN and CDR2 FVKESK. The CDR3 has 16 residues. J lost 3 bases, V lost 1 base, and 6 bases had no gene match. CDR3 residues: CASSQASTGGYNEQFF. The CDR3 nucleotides read TGTGCCAGCAGCCAAGCGTCCACGGGGGGCTACAATGAGCAGTTCTTC.

The rearrangement links TRBV6-1 to TRBJ1-2; D is unclear. The CDR3 sequence is 13 residues long. In germline, CDR1 is MNHNS, CDR2 SASEGT. Trimming removed 2 bases from V and 5 bases from J, with 9 bases in between. The DNA for the CDR3 is TGTGCCAGCAGTGAAAGTAGTCTTTATGGCTACACCTTC. It translates to CASSESSLYGYTF.